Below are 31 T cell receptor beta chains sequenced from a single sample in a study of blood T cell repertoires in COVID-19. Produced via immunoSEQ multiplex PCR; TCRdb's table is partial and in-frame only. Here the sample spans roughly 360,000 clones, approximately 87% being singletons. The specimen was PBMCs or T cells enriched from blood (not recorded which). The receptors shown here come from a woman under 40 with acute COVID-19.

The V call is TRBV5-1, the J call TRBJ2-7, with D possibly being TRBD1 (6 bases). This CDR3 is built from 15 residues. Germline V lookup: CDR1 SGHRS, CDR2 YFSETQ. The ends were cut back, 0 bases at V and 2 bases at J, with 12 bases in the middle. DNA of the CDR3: TGCGCCAGCAGCTTGGTGGGGACACCCCCCTACGAGCAGTACTTC. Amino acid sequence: CASSLVGTPPYEQYF.

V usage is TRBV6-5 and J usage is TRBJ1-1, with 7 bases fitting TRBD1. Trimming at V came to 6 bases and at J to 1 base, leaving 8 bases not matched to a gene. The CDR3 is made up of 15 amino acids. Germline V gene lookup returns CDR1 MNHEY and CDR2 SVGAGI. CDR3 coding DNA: TGTGCCAGCAGGGCGGGGGGGACAGCGAACACTGAAGCTTTCTTT. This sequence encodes CASRAGGTANTEAFF.

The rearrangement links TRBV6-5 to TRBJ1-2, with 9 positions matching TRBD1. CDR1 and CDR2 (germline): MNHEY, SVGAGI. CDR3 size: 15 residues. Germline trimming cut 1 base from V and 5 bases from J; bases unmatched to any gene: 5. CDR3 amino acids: CASSYFRDRDYGYTF. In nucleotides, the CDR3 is TGTGCCAGCAGTTACTTCCGGGACAGGGATTATGGCTACACCTTC.

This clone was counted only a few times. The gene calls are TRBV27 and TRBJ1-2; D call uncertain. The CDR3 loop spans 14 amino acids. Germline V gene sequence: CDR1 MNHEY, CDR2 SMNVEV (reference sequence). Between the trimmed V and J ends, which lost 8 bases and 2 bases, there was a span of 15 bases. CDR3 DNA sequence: TGTGCCAGCCGAAGGAGATCCGTGAACTATGGCTACACCTTC. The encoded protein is CASRRRSVNYGYTF.

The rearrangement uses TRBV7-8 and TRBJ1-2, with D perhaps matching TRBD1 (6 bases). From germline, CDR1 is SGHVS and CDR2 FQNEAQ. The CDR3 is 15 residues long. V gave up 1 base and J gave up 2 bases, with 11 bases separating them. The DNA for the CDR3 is TGTGCCAGCAGCTTAGGCGAGGGGGTCAACTATGGCTACACCTTC. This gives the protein CASSLGEGVNYGYTF.

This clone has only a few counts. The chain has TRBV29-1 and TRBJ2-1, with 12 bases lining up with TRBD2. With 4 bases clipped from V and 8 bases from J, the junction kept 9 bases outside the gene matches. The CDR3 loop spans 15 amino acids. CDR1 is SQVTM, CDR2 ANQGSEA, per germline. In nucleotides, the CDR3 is TGCAGCGTTGTATCGCTAGCGGGGGGGCCTGATGAGCAGTTCTTC. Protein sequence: CSVVSLAGGPDEQFF.

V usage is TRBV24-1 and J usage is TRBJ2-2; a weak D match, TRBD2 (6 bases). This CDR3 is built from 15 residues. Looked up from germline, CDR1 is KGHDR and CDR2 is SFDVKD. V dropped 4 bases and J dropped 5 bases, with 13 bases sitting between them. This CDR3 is CATSDPSRGTGELFF. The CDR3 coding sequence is TGTGCCACCAGTGACCCCTCCCGGGGGACCGGGGAGCTGTTTTTT.

Here the CDR3 reads CATSDLQGSDTQYF. The CDR3, as DNA: TGTGCCACCAGTGATTTGCAGGGTTCAGATACGCAGTATTTT. The chain links TRBV24-1 to TRBJ2-3, with D perhaps TRBD1 (5 bases). V gave up 0 bases and J gave up 4 bases, with 7 bases separating them. There are 14 residues in the CDR3. Germline V lookup: CDR1 KGHDR, CDR2 SFDVKD.

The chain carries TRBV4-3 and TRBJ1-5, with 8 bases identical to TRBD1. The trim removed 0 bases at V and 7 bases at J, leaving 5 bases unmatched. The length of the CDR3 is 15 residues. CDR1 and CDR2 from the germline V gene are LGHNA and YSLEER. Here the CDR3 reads CASSQDGTGGQPQHF. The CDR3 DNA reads TGCGCCAGCAGCCAAGACGGAACAGGGGGGCAGCCCCAGCATTTT.

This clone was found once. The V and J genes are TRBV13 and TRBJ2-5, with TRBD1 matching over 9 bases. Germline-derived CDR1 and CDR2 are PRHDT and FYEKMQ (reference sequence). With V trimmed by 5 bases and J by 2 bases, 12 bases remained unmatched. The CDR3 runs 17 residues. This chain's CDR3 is CASSEQSGTGIQETQYF. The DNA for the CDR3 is TGTGCCAGCAGCGAACAATCCGGGACAGGGATTCAAGAGACCCAGTACTTC.

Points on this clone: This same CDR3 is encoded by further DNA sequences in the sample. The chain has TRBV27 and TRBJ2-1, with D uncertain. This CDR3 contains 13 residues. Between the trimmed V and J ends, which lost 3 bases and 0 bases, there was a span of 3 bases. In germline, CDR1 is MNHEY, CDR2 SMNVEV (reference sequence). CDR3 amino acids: CASSFSSYNEQFF. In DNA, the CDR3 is TGTGCCAGCAGTTTTAGCTCCTACAATGAGCAGTTCTTC.

Here the CDR3 DNA reads TGTGCCTGGAGGGGGACAGGGGCAACTGAAGCTTTCTTT. Its translation is CAWRGTGATEAFF. The gene calls are TRBV30 and TRBJ1-1; 10 bases line up with TRBD1. The V gene end was trimmed by 3 bases and the J gene end by 5 bases; junction bases not matched to a gene: 3. The CDR3 contains 13 residues. Germline CDR1 and CDR2: GTSNPN and SVGIG (reference sequence).

CDR3 sequence reads: CATSDLKHRDAGEQYF. The CDR3 DNA is TGTGCCACCAGTGACCTAAAACACAGGGATGCAGGCGAGCAGTACTTC. V usage is TRBV24-1 and J usage is TRBJ2-7, with a possible D match to TRBD1 (6 bases). CDR3 size: 16 residues. Germline CDR1 reads KGHDR; CDR2 reads SFDVKD. Trimming shortened V by 4 bases and J by 6 bases, and 21 bases separated the two germline ends.

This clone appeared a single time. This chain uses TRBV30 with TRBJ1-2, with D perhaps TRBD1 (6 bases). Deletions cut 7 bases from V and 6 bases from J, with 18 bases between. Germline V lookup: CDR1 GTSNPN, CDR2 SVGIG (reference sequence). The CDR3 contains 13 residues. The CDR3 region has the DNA TGTGCCTTGGGAATTCGGGGGGCGGATGGCTACACCTTC. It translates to CALGIRGADGYTF.

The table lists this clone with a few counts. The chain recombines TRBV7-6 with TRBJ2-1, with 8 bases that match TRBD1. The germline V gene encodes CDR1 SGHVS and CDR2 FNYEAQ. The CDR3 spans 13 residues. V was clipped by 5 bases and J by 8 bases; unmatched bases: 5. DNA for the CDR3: TGTGCCAGCAGCAAACAGGGGGGAGATGAGCAGTTCTTC. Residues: CASSKQGGDEQFF.

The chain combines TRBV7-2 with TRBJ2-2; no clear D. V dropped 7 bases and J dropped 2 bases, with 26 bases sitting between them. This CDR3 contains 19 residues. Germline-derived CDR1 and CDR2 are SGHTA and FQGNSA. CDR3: CASILIGTVKVQNTGELFF. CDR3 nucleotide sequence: TGTGCCAGCATCCTTATAGGCACAGTAAAAGTCCAAAACACCGGGGAGCTGTTTTTT.

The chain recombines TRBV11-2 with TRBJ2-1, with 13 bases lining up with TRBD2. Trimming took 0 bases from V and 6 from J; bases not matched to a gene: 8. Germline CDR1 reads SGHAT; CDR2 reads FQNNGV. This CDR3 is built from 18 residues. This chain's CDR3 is CASSLDGVGTSGANEQFF. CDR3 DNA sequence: TGTGCCAGCAGCTTAGATGGAGTCGGGACTAGCGGGGCCAATGAGCAGTTCTTC.

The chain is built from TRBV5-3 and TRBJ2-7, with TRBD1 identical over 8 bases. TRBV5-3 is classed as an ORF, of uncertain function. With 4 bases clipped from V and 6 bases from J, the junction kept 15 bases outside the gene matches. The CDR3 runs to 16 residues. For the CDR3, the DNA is TGTGCCAGAAGCCAAGATTACAGGGGGATGGGATCCGAGCAGTACTTC. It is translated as CARSQDYRGMGSEQYF.

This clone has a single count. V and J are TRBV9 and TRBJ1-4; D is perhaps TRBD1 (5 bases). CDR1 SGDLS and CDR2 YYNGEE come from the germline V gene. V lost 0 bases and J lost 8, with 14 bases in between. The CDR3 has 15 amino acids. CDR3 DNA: TGTGCCAGCAGCGTAGCCGACAGCGGGCGGGAAAAACTGTTTTTT. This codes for CASSVADSGREKLFF.

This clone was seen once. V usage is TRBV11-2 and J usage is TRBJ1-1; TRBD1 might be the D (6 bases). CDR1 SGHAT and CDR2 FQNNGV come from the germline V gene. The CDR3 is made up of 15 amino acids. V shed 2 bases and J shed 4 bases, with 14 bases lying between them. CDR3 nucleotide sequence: TGTGCCAGCAGCTTAACAGGGATAGTAGGCACTGAAGCTTTCTTT. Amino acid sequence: CASSLTGIVGTEAFF.

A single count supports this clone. This CDR3 reads CASSQRTGERGYTF. CDR3 nucleotide sequence: TGTGCCAGCAGCCAGAGGACAGGGGAAAGAGGCTACACCTTC. The J gene is TRBJ1-2, the V gene TRBV3-1 (or the pseudogene TRBV3-2), with 9 nucleotides matching TRBD1. Germline trimming cut 3 bases from V and 8 bases from J; bases unmatched to any gene: 7. Germline values: CDR1 LGHDT, CDR2 YNNKEL (reference sequence). This CDR3 region has 14 residues.

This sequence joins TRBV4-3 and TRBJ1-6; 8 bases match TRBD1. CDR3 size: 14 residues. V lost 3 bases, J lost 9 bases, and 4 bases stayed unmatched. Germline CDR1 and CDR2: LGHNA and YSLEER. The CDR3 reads CASSQTGTGSPLHF. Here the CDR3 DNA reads TGCGCCAGCAGCCAGACCGGGACAGGTTCACCCCTCCACTTT.

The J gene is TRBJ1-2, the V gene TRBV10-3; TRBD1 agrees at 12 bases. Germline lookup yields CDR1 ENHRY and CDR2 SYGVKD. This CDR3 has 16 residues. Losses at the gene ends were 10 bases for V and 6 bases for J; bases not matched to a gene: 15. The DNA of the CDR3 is TGTGCCACCATAGTTGAGCAGGGACAGGGGGCTGATGGCTACACCTTC. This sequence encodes CATIVEQGQGADGYTF.

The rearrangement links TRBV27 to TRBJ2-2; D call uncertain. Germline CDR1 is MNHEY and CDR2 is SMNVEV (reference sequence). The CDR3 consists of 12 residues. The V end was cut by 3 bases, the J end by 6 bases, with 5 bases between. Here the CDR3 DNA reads TGTGCCAGCAGTTTCAGGCCCGGGGAGCTGTTTTTT. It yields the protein CASSFRPGELFF.

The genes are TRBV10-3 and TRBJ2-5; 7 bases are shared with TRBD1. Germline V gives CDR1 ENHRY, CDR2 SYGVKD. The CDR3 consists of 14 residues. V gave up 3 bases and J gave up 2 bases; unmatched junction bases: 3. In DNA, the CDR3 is TGTGCCATCAGTGACTCGGGACAGCAAGAGACCCAGTACTTC. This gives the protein CAISDSGQQETQYF.

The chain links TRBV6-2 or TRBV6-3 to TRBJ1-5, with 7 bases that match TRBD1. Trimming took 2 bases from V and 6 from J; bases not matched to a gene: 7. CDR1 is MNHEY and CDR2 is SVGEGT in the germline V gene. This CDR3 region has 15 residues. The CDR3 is CASSYVTGYLQPQHF. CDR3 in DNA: TGTGCCAGCAGTTACGTGACAGGGTACCTTCAGCCCCAGCATTTT.

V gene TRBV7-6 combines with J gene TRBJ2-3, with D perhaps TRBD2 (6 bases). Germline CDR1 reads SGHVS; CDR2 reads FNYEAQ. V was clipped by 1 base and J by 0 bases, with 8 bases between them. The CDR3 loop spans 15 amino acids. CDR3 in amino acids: CASSLGLGSTDTQYF. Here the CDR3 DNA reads TGTGCCAGCAGCTTAGGACTAGGAAGCACAGATACGCAGTATTTT.

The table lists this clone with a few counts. Here the CDR3 DNA reads TGTGCCAGCAACCCGACAGGGGCTTCACCCCTCCACTTT. It is translated as CASNPTGASPLHF. The chain carries TRBV3-1 (or the pseudogene TRBV3-2) and TRBJ1-6; 8 nucleotides agree with TRBD1. Trimming cost V 7 bases and J 9 bases; bases outside gene matches: 5. The CDR3 is 13 amino acids. Germline V CDR1 and CDR2: LGHDT, YNNKEL (reference sequence).

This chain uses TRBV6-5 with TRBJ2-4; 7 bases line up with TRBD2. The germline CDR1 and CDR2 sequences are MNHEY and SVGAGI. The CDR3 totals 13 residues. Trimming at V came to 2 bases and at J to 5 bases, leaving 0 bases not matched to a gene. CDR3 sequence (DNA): TGTGCCAGCAGTTACGGACTAGAAAACATTCAGTACTTC. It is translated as CASSYGLENIQYF.

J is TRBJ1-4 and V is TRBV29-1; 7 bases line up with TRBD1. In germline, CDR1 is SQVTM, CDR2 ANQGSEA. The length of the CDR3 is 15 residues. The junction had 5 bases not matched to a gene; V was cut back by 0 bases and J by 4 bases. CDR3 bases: TGCAGCGTTGAAGACGCCGACAGGGATAATGAAAAACTGTTTTTT. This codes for CSVEDADRDNEKLFF.

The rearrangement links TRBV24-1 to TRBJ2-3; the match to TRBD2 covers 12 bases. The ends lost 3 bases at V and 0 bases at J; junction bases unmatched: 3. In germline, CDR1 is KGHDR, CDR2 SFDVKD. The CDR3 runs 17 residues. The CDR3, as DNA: TGTGCCACCAGTGATACCGGGACTAGCGGGAGCACAGATACGCAGTATTTT. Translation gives CATSDTGTSGSTDTQYF.